The 18 T cell receptor beta chains in this list originate from one sample, sequenced in a study of tissue T cells after allogeneic stem cell transplantation (dated by TCRdb to the early 2020s). The time point label here, explained by the study, means: mouse harvest day 14 after allogeneic transplant. Mouse grafts combined 10^7 T-cell-depleted bone marrow cells with 10^6 splenic CD5+ T cells, given via tail vein injection. Receptor amplification or capture employed the immunoSEQ multiplex PCR assay. As stored in TCRdb, this immuneACCESS dataset retains in-frame rearrangements with V and J assigned. A fraction of the clones does not appear; measured against another copy, unresolved V genes explain less than half of the discrepancy, and the remainder lacks a known reason. The table for this sample lists 3,500 to 4,500 clones; around half of them were counted only once. 16% of the sample goes to the ten largest clones.

Sequencing was carried out using lymph node tissue. These receptors were taken from a female BALB/c mouse given C57BL/6 T cells with graft-versus-host disease after an allogeneic hematopoietic cell transplant.

This clone was detected a few times. All gene names here are mouse names. The read is 1 residue too short to cover the CDR3 end, so that end is filled in from the germline J gene. This rearrangement joins TRBV31 to TRBJ2-7, with 10 positions matching TRBD2. The germline V gene has CDR1 GKSSPN and CDR2 SITVG. The CDR3 has 14 residues. The junction had 5 bases not matched to a gene; V was cut back by 2 bases and J by 4 bases. The covered CDR3 bases are TGTGCCTGGAGTTCGCTGGGACTGGGGTATGAACAGTAC. This encodes CAWSSLGLGYEQY. From start to end, the CDR3 is CAWSSLGLGYEQYF.

Comment on this clone: Gene and germline names: mouse. The read is 1 residue too short to cover the CDR3 end, so that end is filled in from the germline J gene. The chain uses TRBV1 and TRBJ2-4; 8 nucleotides align to TRBD1. V lost 2 bases and J lost 1; bases outside the gene matches: 2. CDR1 and CDR2 from the germline V gene are NSQYPW and LRSPGD (reference sequence). The CDR3 runs 15 residues. CDR3 in amino acids: CTCSAPQGGQNTLYF. The DNA read from the CDR3 is TGCACCTGCAGTGCACCACAGGGGGGTCAAAACACCTTGTAC. The complete variable domain, with remaining parts taken from reference TRBV1 and TRBJ2-4, reads VTLLEQNPRWRLVPRGQAVNLRCILKNSQYPWMSWYQQDLQKQLQWLFTLRSPGDKEVKSLPGADYLATRVTDTELRLQVANMSQGRTLYCTCSAPQGGQNTLYFGAGTRLSVL.

This clone appeared a few times. Mouse germline and gene names are used. The read ends 1 residue early relative to the CDR3; the germline J gene fills the gap. The V gene is TRBV13-1, the J gene TRBJ1-2; D remains ambiguous. The V gene's germline CDR1 is NSHNY and CDR2 SYGAGN. The V end lost 5 bases, the J end lost 0 bases, and 8 bases lay between the germline ends. This CDR3 has 13 amino acids. CDR3 sequence reads: CASRETPNSDYTF. The part of the CDR3 DNA that was read is TGTGCCAGCAGGGAGACACCAAACTCCGACTACACC.

This clone was recorded a few times. Gene names and germline match the mouse. The read gets to within 1 residue of the CDR3 end, and the germline J gene fills in the rest. V usage is TRBV16 and J usage is TRBJ2-5; the match to TRBD2 covers 8 bases. J lost 5 bases, V lost 4 bases, and 5 bases had no gene match. Germline CDR1 is SGHSA and CDR2 is FRNQAP. The CDR3 length is 14 residues. The part of the CDR3 DNA that was read is TGTGCAAGCAGCTCCGACTGGGGACGAGACACCCAGTAC. Translating it yields CASSSDWGRDTQY. The full CDR3 protein reads CASSSDWGRDTQYF.

This clone is medium-sized. Gene names are mouse gene names. The CDR3 goes on 1 residue after the read ends, and that part is filled in from the germline J gene. The chain is built from TRBV26 and TRBJ2-7, with 11 positions matching TRBD2. Germline CDR1 and CDR2: KGHPV and FQNQEV (reference sequence). This CDR3 region has 13 residues. Trimming cost V 4 bases and J 7 bases; bases outside gene matches: 3. The DNA read from the CDR3 is TGTGCCAGCAGTCGGACTGGGGGGAAGGAACAGTAC. Translated: CASSRTGGKEQY. The entire CDR3 protein is CASSRTGGKEQYF.

Comments on this clone: The genes and germline here are from mouse. Read coverage stops 1 residue before the CDR3 terminus; the germline J gene supplies the remainder. This rearrangement joins TRBV12-2 to TRBJ2-1, with 9 bases fitting TRBD2. The germline CDR1 and CDR2 sequences are SGHLS and HYDKME. The V gene end was trimmed by 4 bases and the J gene end by 2 bases; junction bases not matched to a gene: 2. This CDR3 has 14 residues. The CDR3 protein is CASSRDWDYAEQFF. Partial CDR3 DNA: TGTGCCAGCTCCCGGGACTGGGACTATGCTGAGCAGTTC.

To note about this clone: Germline and genes here are mouse. The sequence runs out 1 residue before the end of the CDR3; the remainder is reconstructed from the germline J gene. V and J are TRBV26 and TRBJ2-7, with TRBD1 identical over 11 bases. The CDR3 runs 13 residues. Germline CDR1 reads KGHPV; CDR2 reads FQNQEV (reference sequence). The ends lost 4 bases at V and 7 bases at J; junction bases unmatched: 3. CDR3 protein: CASSPDRGQEQYF. The DNA read from the CDR3 is TGTGCCAGCAGTCCGGACAGGGGGCAAGAACAGTAC.

Concerning this clone: Gene names are mouse gene names. The read comes to an end 1 residue before the CDR3 does, leaving the germline J gene to fill in the end. The rearrangement joins TRBV26 to TRBJ1-4; D is uncertain. This CDR3 has 14 residues. Deletions cut 3 bases from V and 0 bases from J, with 5 bases between. The germline V gene has CDR1 KGHPV and CDR2 FQNQEV (reference sequence). The chain's CDR3 is CASSLEISNERLFF. CDR3 DNA, as far as it was read: TGTGCCAGCAGTCTCGAAATTTCCAACGAAAGATTATTT.

Concerning this clone itself: The germline and genes are mouse ones. The missing CDR3 end, 1 residue past where the read stops, is filled in from the germline J gene. The chain joins TRBV13-1 to TRBJ1-1; 12 positions agree with TRBD1. Germline-derived CDR1 and CDR2 are NSHNY and SYGAGN. With 0 bases clipped from V and 3 bases from J, the junction kept 3 bases outside the gene matches. The CDR3 extends over 16 amino acids. Here the CDR3 reads CASSDGDRGRDTEVFF. The CDR3 DNA, read in part, is TGTGCCAGCAGTGATGGGGACAGGGGGCGCGACACAGAAGTCTTC.

A note on this clone: Germline and genes here are mouse. The observed sequence ends 1 residue before the CDR3 terminus, with the missing tail filled in from the germline J gene. The V and J genes are TRBV23 and TRBJ1-4; TRBD1 is the table's D call and was not checked against the DNA. There are 15 residues in the CDR3. Germline values: CDR1 KGHTA, CDR2 FQNQQP. The DNA read from the CDR3 is TGCTCCAGCAGCCTCCGGGACACCAACAACGAAAGATTATTT. Protein sequence: CSSSLRDTNNERLF. The entire CDR3 protein is CSSSLRDTNNERLFF.

This clone is classed as large. Genes and germline are mouse. The read finishes 1 residue shy of the CDR3 end, and the germline J gene is used to complete it. The rearrangement links TRBV13-1 to TRBJ2-5; D may be TRBD2 (6 bases). Per the germline V gene, CDR1 is NSHNY and CDR2 is SYGAGN. Trimming pared 2 bases from V and 3 bases from J, leaving 7 bases between. The CDR3 sequence is 13 residues long. The part of the CDR3 DNA that was read is TGTGCCAGCAGTGAATGGGGGCAAGACACCCAGTAC. Its protein is CASSEWGQDTQY. The whole CDR3 sequence reads CASSEWGQDTQYF.

This clone appeared once. Gene names are mouse gene names. The read ends 1 residue before the CDR3 terminus; that terminus is restored from the germline J gene. The chain employs TRBV5 and TRBJ2-4; D is possibly TRBD1 (5 bases). Germline lookup yields CDR1 LGHNA and CDR2 YNLKQL (reference sequence). Trimming stripped 2 bases from V and 1 base from J, with 7 bases between. The CDR3 has 14 amino acids. CDR3 region: CASSQRGGQNTLYF. The covered CDR3 bases are TGTGCCAGCAGCCAAAGGGGAGGTCAAAACACCTTGTAC.

As to this clone: Germline and genes: mouse. Read sequence stops 1 residue before the CDR3 end, and the germline J gene provides the missing end. The chain couples TRBV2 to TRBJ2-7, with 9 bases lining up with TRBD2. Looked up from germline, CDR1 is LGHNA and CDR2 is YSYQKL. CDR3 length equals 14 residues. J lost 4 bases, V lost 0 bases, and 1 base had no gene match. Incomplete CDR3 DNA: TGTGCCAGCAGCCAAGATGGACTGGGGTATGAACAGTAC. This codes for CASSQDGLGYEQY. The entire CDR3 sequence reads CASSQDGLGYEQYF.

For this clone: Germline and genes: mouse. The read is 1 residue too short to cover the CDR3 end, so that end is filled in from the germline J gene. This chain joins TRBV14 and TRBJ2-4, with D possibly matching TRBD1 (6 bases). The germline CDR1 and CDR2 sequences are SGHDT and FRDEAV. Trimming pared 3 bases from V and 4 bases from J, leaving 9 bases between. The CDR3 runs to 13 residues. The covered CDR3 bases are TGTGCCAGCAGTTACGGGACAAAAAACACCTTGTAC. Translation gives CASSYGTKNTLY. The entire CDR3 protein is CASSYGTKNTLYF.

By sample share, this clone is medium-sized. Here the gene names and germline are mouse. The read comes to an end 1 residue before the CDR3 does, leaving the germline J gene to fill in the end. The chain is built from TRBV14 and TRBJ2-1, with 7 bases that match TRBD2. V was clipped by 0 bases and J by 10 bases; unmatched bases: 1. Germline loops: CDR1 SGHDT, CDR2 FRDEAV. The CDR3 is made up of 12 amino acids. The sequenced CDR3 bases are TGTGCCAGCAGTTTCTGGGGGGGAGAGCAGTTC. Protein product: CASSFWGGEQF. The full CDR3 sequence reads CASSFWGGEQFF.

A few counts support this clone. Gene labels here are mouse ones. The CDR3 end falls 1 residue outside the read, so it is completed with the germline J gene. J is TRBJ2-7 and V is TRBV13-1; D may be TRBD1 or TRBD2 (5 bases each). Germline V lookup: CDR1 NSHNY, CDR2 SYGAGN. V lost 0 bases to trimming and J lost 0 bases, with 7 bases between them. CDR3 length: 14 residues. CDR3 DNA, as far as it was read: TGTGCCAGCAGTGATGGGGGCAGCTCCTATGAACAGTAC. Its translation is CASSDGGSSYEQY. The complete CDR3 reads CASSDGGSSYEQYF.

On this clone itself: Mouse gene names apply. Coverage ceases 1 residue before the CDR3 finishes, and the germline J gene fills in the end. The chain combines TRBV13-3 with TRBJ1-1; TRBD1 is a possible D gene (5 bases). The germline CDR1 and CDR2 sequences are NNHDY and SYVADS. Trimming pared 2 bases from V and 3 bases from J, leaving 5 bases between. This CDR3 contains 12 residues. The DNA read from the CDR3 is TGTGCCAGCAGTGACAGGGACACAGAAGTCTTC. It encodes CASSDRDTEVF. The complete CDR3 reads CASSDRDTEVFF.

As for this clone: Gene names and germline match the mouse. The CDR3 end is not reached by the read, which stops 1 residue before it; the germline J gene fills it in. The genes are TRBV23 and TRBJ2-5; TRBD2, as called in the table, went unchecked against the DNA. The CDR3 contains 13 residues. CDR1 KGHTA and CDR2 FQNQQP come from the germline V gene. CDR3 DNA, as far as it was read: TGCTCCAGCAGTCTCAGGCCTGGGGACACCCAGTAC. It is translated as CSSSLRPGDTQY. The entire CDR3 is CSSSLRPGDTQYF.